This TCR beta chain is from a study of T cells in Graves' hyperthyroidism and ophthalmopathy. V was pared by 4 bases and J by 8 bases, with 17 bases between. The length of the CDR3 is 13 residues. From germline, CDR1 is GTSNPN and CDR2 SVGIG (reference sequence). This clonotype was detected ten times or more. TCR beta CDR3 regions were amplified from RNA. The TCR CDR3 first-round RT-PCR relied on the HTBI primer set. Via MiXCR, TCRdb re-called the multiplex PCR reads, giving one row per CDR3 protein. The data contain 450,000 to 700,000 distinct CDR3 sequences, 35% to 55% of them seen just once; the ten biggest clones take up around 8%.

This clonotype was obtained from a woman aged 18-35 years with Graves' hyperthyroidism. The rearrangement links TRBV30 to TRBJ1-2; D might be TRBD1 (5 bases). The sequenced sample consisted of peripheral blood or thyroid tissue (not recorded which). The CDR3 region is CAWTPLGRDGYTF. As DNA, the CDR3 is TGTGCCTGGACCCCTCTGGGACGTGACGGCTACACCTTC.